This record concerns one T cell receptor (beta chain) sequence. Its binding antigen is unknown. Base qualities are not at hand, and no much larger clone is one base apart. In total, more than 500 healthy bone marrow donors made up the cohort. At the time of sampling, every cohort member was nominally healthy, though immune exposures that went unrecorded were likely present. The donor was CMV seronegative and belonged to the group of 352 seronegative cohort members. Each donor provided a peripheral blood sample, and peripheral blood mononuclear cells were used for TCR beta sequencing. The Qiagen DNeasy Blood Extraction Kit was used to extract genomic DNA from the blood cell samples. This sample is part of a study of cytomegalovirus exposure and HLA in healthy donors (dated by TCRdb to 2016 to 2017). As for the study more broadly: In an earlier analysis of 587 of the donors, 276 Gb of sequence data and 100 million or so unique TCR beta sequences from about 179 million T cells were reported. Roughly 310 gigabases of sequencing data and approximately 80 million unique TCR sequences were included in an early release covering roughly 600 HLA-typed donors. Of the roughly 390 genotyped donors, 70% to 90% were placed in the genetic ancestry cluster associated with self-reported Caucasian donors. The study was designed to test whether signatures of past pathogen exposure could be identified by cataloging public T cell receptors. The study profiled the T cell repertoires of more than 500 subjects by immunosequencing and related them to cytomegalovirus serostatus. Along with the roughly 670-subject first cohort, a separate validation cohort of some 130 different subjects was used. To predict cytomegalovirus infection status, the study brought together high-throughput TCR immunosequencing, statistical association of individual TCRs with disease status, and machine learning. A later analysis re-analyzed previously published TCR beta repertoires from several hundred donors and added high-resolution HLA genotyping to study TCR occurrence patterns. Rather than drawing on any new phenotypic data, the later analysis identified candidate immune exposures from TCR beta sequences and the way those sequences occurred across donors. An earlier analysis of approximately 580 of the donors used high-throughput TCR beta sequencing to judge whether each TCR beta V gene segment behaved as functional or pseudogenic. Donor age, sex, ethnicity and CMV serostatus were collected together with the repertoire data. In a later genetic analysis, genome-wide SNP genotypes for about 65% of the 666 donors were used, and that subset was treated as a discovery cohort. All discovery cohort repertoires had been generated using a single sequencing platform. Both class I and class II loci were covered by HLA typing, at four-digit resolution. The number of donors typed differed by locus, with roughly 629-640 for A, B, C, DRB1 and DQB1, more than 500 for DQA1, 606 for DPA1, and 450 to 480 for DPB1. Roughly five DR-DQ haplotypes were handled as single units for association and clustering because linkage in the cohort was strong. Among some 400 genotyped donors of the cohort, an average of roughly 230,000 unique TCR beta nucleotide sequences was sequenced per donor, of which approximately 19% were non-productive.

Library method: the immunoSEQ multiplex PCR assay. For the multiplex PCR, a mixture combining 60 forward primers for TCR Vbeta segments and 13 reverse primers for TCR Jbeta segments was used. A multiplex PCR assay on genomic DNA amplified the CDR3 region of rearranged TCR beta genes. Amplified TCR beta libraries were sequenced as 87-base-pair reads on the Illumina HiSeq System. The study's own analysis went as follows. Across the 600 to 700 repertoires, a later analysis counted 78 million or so unique TCR beta chains, roughly 11 million of which were shared by at least two donors. Raw reads were error-corrected and collapsed into unique sequences by a nearest-neighbor algorithm in which closely related sequences were merged to remove PCR and sequencing errors. CDR3 sequences were aligned to IMGT reference sequences to assign V, D and J gene segments. Each retained sequence needed at least a six-nucleotide match to both a V gene segment and a J gene segment. Rearrangements were called productive when the CDR3 lacked stop codons and stayed in frame with V and J; all others were non-productive. CDR3 was defined by IMGT convention, running from the second conserved V-encoded cysteine to the conserved J-encoded phenylalanine. In an earlier analysis of approximately 590 of the donors, sequences lacking an unambiguous match to a single V gene segment were excluded. An earlier analysis of 500 to 700 of the donors classified V segments as functional when productive rearrangements were above 56.7% and as segregating when the standard deviation between donors was above 5%. A statistical classification framework was built for diagnosing cytomegalovirus status from the catalog of TCR beta chain sequences. A later analysis assigned V and J genes by comparing TCR nucleotide sequences with IMGT/GENE-DB human TR gene sequences. The TCRdist pipeline was used in a later analysis to assign CDR3 sequences and most-parsimonious VDJ recombination scenarios. In a later analysis, each TCR beta chain was defined by its CDR3 amino acid sequence together with its V-gene family, and reads without a unique V-gene family were excluded. To address suspected cross-contamination and a sequencing artifact, a later analysis removed 450 to 700 highly shared, low-generation-probability nucleotide sequences. In a later analysis, a clonal expansion index for each public chain was calculated from normalized within-repertoire ranks of inferred template counts. A later analysis computed generation probabilities with a VDJ recombination model fitted to out-of-frame rearrangements, and checked the results against IGoR. In a later analysis, TCR-TCR, TCR-HLA and TCR-CMV co-occurrence was scored with hypergeometric tests, and a repertoire-size bias correction was applied to TCR pairs. To estimate false discovery rates, a later analysis permuted the HLA or CMV assignments 20 times. In a later analysis, co-occurring TCRs were grouped using DBSCAN, and TCRdist sequence similarity was added for clustering within HLA-allele-positive subsets. Co-occurrence clustering excluded repertoires with fewer than 30,000 or more than 120,000 public chains, plus five with anomalous nucleotide sharing. TCRdb obtained this table from immuneACCESS and retained in-frame rearrangements with V and J assigned. These tables miss some clones; where compared with another copy, unresolved V genes account for less than half of the shortfall, and the remainder is unexplained. V and J calls and clone size are given by that table; D and trimming were obtained from the DNA. Within this sample are 90,000 to 120,000 clones, with around 80% of them counted one time only. The ten largest clonotypes hold 1.5% to 2% of the sample.

The junction shows trimming of 8 bases on V and 1 base on J, and the gene matches do not reach 4 bases of it. The CDR3, from cysteine to phenylalanine, totals 13 residues. The kept DNA is CDR3 alone, 39 bases in frame from the first base. CDR1 and CDR2 are read off the germline V gene as MDHEN and SYDVKM. The paper's findings and limits, for the study overall: Most TCR sequences were observed very rarely across donors, whereas some public TCRs were present in many individuals. Assigning TCR associations to individual alleles was difficult when HLA alleles, especially DR and DQ, strongly co-occurred. A cluster of highly shared sequence variants was judged likely to represent a technical artifact of the sequencing pipeline. A few of the identified cytomegalovirus-associated TCR beta chains were confirmed in vitro to be specific for cytomegalovirus antigens. A further reported finding was that TCR beta sequences accurately predicted the HLA-A and HLA-B alleles for most subjects in the first cohort. Most CMV-associated TCR beta chains appeared to be HLA-restricted in a later analysis, and the HLA associations seemed to be driven largely by CMV exposure. Because some donors lacked HLA typing at each locus, the association tests relied only on the typed subset. A later analysis found that TCR association rates varied across HLA loci, with DRB1 alleles showing the most associated TCRs and HLA-C alleles the fewest. Sequencing depth was assumed to be roughly uniform across donors in the presence/absence analyses, though that assumption may not hold. Immune exposure information for the cohort was limited to CMV serostatus. The study listed 164 TCR beta chains as associated with cytomegalovirus. It was suggested by the authors that the approach could potentially be generalized to other disease states and immunological phenotypes. In a later analysis, several top co-occurrence clusters were reported to appear linked to parvovirus B19, influenza, CMV and Epstein-Barr virus. Correlated functional status among segregating V segments might be attributable to linkage disequilibrium, but an unknown experimental factor could not be ruled out. According to a later genetic analysis, donors in an Asian-associated ancestry cluster had fewer N-insertions in productive TCRs than the approximately 610-donor mean. Because counts were too low, about 15 rarely observed V segments, including chromosome 9 orphons, were left out of the earlier analysis of 587 of the donors. V-gene and J-gene trimming of TCR beta chains was associated with a missense DCLRE1C variant in a later genetic analysis, and the association was replicated in an independent cohort. In this cohort, only TCR beta chains were sequenced, and detectable features were limited by the absence of alpha or paired-chain data. Cytomegalovirus status was reported to be diagnosed by the classifier with high specificity and sensitivity in both the original and validation cohorts. In an earlier analysis of fewer than 700 of the donors, most TCR beta V segments appeared in productive rearrangements about 87% or about 30% of the time, broadly matching IMGT annotations. Specific HLA alleles were associated with 15,000 to 20,000 TCR beta sequences at a false discovery rate of 0.05 in a later analysis. A later analysis found that HLA-associated TCR beta chains were more clonally expanded and had lower generation probabilities than equally common non-associated chains. Some IMGT-functional V segments, including TRBV6-2 and TRBV6-3, could not be told apart with the 87-base-pair reads, so those segments were excluded.

Sequencing input: PBMCs. The receptor comes from a woman aged 40 to 50 in good health and CMV-seronegative. The chain employs TRBV28 and TRBJ2-5; TRBD1 matches 7 bases in the middle. The CDR3 corresponds to CASHYRGQETQYF. The bases read TGTGCCAGCCACTACAGGGGCCAAGAGACCCAGTACTTC.